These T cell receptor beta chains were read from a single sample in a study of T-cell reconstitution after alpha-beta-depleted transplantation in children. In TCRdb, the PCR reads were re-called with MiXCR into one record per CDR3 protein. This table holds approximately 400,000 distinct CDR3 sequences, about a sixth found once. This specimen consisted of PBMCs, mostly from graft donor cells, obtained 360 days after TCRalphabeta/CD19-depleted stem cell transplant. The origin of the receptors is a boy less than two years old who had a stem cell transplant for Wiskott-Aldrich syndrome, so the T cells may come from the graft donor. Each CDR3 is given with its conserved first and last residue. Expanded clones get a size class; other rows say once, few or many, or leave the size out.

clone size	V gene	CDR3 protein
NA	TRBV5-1	CASGLRGLGSYNEQFF
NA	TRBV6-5	CASSYRETYNEQFF
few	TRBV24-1	CATSSAGQALETQYF
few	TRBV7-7	CASSLAGGETGELFF
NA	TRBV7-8	CASSPFRGAKNIQYF
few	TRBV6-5	CASSYQAPSTDTQYF
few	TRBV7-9	CASSPRDTESEQYF
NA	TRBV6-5	CASSYSKGTGDEQFF
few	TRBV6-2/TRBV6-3	CASSYSSRGANVLTF
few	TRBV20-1	CSASRTGGNIQYF
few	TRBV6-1	CASNLTPARPSYEQYF
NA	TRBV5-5	CASSSGHFSYEQYF
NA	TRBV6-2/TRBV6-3	CASRPRLADNYEQYF
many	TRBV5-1	CASSLGDRWEGYTF
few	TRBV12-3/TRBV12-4	CASSFGSRNQETQYF
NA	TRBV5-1	CASSLFPTGGRNEKLFF
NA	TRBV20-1	CSAKTDRLNTEAFF
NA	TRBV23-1	CASSQSGRYEYNEQFF
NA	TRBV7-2	CASSLDSTSLTDTQYF
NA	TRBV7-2	CASSRALISTDTQYF
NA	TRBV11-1	CASSLGWPLLSGANVLTF
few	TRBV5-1	CASSLFGPPSGANVLTF
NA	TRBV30	CAWSVLARNTEAFF
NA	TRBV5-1	CASSSNRMDTEAFF
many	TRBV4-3	CASSQEVRNTIYF